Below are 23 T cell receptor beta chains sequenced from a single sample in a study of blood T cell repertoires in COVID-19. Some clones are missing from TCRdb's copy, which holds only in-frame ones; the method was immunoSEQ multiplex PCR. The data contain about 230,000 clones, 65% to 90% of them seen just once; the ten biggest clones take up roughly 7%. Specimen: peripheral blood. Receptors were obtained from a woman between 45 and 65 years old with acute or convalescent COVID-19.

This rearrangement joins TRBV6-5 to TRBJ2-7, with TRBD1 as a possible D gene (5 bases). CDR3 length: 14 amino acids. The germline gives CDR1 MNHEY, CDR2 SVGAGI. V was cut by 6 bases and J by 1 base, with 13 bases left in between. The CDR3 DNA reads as TGTGCCAGCAGCGCGCAACCAGGGTCCTACGAGCAGTACTTC. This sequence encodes CASSAQPGSYEQYF.

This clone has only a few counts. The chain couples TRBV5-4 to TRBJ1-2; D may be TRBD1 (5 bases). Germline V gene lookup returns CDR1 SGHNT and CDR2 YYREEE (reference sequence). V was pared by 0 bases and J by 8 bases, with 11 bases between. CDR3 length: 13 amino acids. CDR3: CASSLGGARGYTF. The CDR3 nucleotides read TGTGCCAGCAGCTTGGGGGGCGCGAGAGGCTACACCTTC.

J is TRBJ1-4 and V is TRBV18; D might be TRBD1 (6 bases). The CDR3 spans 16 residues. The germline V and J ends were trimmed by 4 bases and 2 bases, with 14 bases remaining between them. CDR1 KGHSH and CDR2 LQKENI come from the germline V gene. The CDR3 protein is CASSLRQERTNEKLFF. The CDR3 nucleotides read TGTGCCAGCTCACTCAGACAGGAGAGGACTAATGAAAAACTGTTTTTT.

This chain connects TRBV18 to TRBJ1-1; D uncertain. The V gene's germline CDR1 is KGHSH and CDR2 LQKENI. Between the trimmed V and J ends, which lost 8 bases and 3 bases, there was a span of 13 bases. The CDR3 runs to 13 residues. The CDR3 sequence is CASRYDIDTEAFF. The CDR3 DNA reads TGTGCCAGCCGATACGACATCGACACTGAAGCTTTCTTT.

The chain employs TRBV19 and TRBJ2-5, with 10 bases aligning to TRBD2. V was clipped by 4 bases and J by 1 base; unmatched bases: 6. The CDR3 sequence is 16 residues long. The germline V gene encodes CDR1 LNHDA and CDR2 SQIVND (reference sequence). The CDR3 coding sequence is TGTGCCAGTAGTACCATAGCGGGGGGCCTCCAAGAGACCCAGTACTTC. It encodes CASSTIAGGLQETQYF.

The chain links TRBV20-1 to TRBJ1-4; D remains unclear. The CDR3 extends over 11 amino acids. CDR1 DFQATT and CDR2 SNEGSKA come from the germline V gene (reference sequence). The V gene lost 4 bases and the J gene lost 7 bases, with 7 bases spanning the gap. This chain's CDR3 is CSATDFEKLFF. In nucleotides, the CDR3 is TGCAGTGCTACTGACTTTGAAAAACTGTTTTTT.

The CDR3 DNA reads as TGTGCCAGCAGGCTAAGGGGGAACTCCTACGAGCAGTACTTC. As protein: CASRLRGNSYEQYF. The V call is TRBV6-5, the J call TRBJ2-7; possible D gene TRBD1, 6 bases. Germline-derived CDR1 and CDR2 are MNHEY and SVGAGI. CDR3 length: 14 amino acids. Trimming removed 6 bases from V and 0 bases from J, with 12 bases in between.

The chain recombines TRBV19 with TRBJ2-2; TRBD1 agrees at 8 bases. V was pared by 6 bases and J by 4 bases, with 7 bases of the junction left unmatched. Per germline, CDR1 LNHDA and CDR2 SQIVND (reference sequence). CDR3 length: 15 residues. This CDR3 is CASSAGTGFTGELFF. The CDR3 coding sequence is TGTGCCAGTAGCGCCGGGACAGGATTCACCGGGGAGCTGTTTTTT.

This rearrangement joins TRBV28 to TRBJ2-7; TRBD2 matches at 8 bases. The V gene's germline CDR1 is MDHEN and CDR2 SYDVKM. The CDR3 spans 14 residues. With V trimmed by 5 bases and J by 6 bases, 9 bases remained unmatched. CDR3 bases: TGTGCCAGCAGTCTCACAGCGGGAGCGGGCGAGCAGTACTTC. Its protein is CASSLTAGAGEQYF. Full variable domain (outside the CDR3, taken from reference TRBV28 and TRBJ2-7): DVKVTQSSRYLVKRTGEKVFLECVQDMDHENMFWYRQDPGLGLRLIYFSYDVKMKEKGDIPEGYSVSREKKERFSLILESASTNQTSMYLCASSLTAGAGEQYFGPGTRLTVT.

CDR3 nucleotides: TGTGCCAGCAGCAATGACAACGCGGGCTACACCTTC. Its protein product is CASSNDNAGYTF. The chain joins TRBV9 to TRBJ1-2; D not resolved. V was shortened by 4 bases and J by 8 bases, with 12 bases between the two germline ends. The CDR3 extends over 12 amino acids. Germline values: CDR1 SGDLS, CDR2 YYNGEE.

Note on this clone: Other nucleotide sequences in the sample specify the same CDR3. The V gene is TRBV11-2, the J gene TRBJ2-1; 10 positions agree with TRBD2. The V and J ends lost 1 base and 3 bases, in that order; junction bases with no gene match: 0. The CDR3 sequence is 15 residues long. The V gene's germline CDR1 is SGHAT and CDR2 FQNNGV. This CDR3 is CASSLGLAGYNEQFF. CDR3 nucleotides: TGTGCCAGCAGCTTAGGACTAGCGGGCTACAATGAGCAGTTCTTC.

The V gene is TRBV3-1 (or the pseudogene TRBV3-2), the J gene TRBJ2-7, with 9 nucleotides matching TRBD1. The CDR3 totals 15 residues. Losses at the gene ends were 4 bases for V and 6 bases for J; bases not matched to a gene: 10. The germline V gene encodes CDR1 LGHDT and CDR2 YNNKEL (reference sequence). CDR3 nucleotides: TGTGCCAGCAGCCTCCCGGGACAGGGACTGCGCGAGCAGTACTTC. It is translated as CASSLPGQGLREQYF.

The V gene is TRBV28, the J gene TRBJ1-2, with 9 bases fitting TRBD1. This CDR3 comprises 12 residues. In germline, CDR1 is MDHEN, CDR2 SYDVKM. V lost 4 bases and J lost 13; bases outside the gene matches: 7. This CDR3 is CASSSSDRGLTF. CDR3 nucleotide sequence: TGTGCCAGCAGTTCCTCGGACAGGGGCCTCACCTTC.

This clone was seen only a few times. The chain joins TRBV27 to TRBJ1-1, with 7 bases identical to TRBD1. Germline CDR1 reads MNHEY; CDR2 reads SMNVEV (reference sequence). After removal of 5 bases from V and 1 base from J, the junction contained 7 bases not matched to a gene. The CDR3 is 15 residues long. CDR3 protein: CASSPLGQANTEAFF. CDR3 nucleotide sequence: TGTGCCAGCAGTCCCCTCGGACAGGCGAACACTGAAGCTTTCTTT.

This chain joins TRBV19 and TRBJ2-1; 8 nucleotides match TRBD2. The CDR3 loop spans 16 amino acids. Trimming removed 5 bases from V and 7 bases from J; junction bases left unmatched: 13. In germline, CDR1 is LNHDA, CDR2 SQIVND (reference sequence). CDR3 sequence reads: CASSQGSSGSGNEQFF. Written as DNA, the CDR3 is TGTGCCAGTAGTCAGGGTTCGAGCGGGAGCGGTAATGAGCAGTTCTTC.

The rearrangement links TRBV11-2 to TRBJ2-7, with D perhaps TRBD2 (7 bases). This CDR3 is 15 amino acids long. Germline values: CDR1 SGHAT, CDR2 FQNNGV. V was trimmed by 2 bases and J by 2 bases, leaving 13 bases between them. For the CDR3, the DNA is TGTGCCAGCAGCTTATATCAAGGGGGGGCCTACGAGCAGTACTTC. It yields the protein CASSLYQGGAYEQYF.

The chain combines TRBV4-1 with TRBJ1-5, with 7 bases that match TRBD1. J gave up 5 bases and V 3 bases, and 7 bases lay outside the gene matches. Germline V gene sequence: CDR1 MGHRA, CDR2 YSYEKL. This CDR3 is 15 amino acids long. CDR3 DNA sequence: TGCGCCAGCAGCCAGGACAGGACAGGCTATCAGCCCCAGCATTTT. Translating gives CASSQDRTGYQPQHF.

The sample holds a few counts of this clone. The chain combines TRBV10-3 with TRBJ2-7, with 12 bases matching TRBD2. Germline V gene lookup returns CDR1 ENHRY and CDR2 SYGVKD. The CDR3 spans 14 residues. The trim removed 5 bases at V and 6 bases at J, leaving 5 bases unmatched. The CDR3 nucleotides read TGTGCCATCAGTCGACTAGCGGGAGAGGCCGAGCAGTACTTC. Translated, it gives CAISRLAGEAEQYF.

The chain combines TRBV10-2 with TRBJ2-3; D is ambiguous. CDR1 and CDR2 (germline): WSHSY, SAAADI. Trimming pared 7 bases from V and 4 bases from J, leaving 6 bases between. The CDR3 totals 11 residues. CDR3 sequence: CASTPSDTQYF. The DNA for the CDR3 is TGCGCCAGCACCCCCTCAGATACGCAGTATTTT.

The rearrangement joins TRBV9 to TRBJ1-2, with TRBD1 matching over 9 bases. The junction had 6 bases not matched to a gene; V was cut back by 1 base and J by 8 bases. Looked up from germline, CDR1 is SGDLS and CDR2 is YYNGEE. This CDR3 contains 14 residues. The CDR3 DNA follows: TGTGCCAGCAGCGTATCGGGACAGGGTCCCGGCTACACCTTC. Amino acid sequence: CASSVSGQGPGYTF.

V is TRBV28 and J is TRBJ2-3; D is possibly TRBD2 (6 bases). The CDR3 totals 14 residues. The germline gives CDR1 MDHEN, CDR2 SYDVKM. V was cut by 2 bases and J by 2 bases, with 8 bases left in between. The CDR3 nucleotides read TGTGCCAGCAGTTTACGGGGGAACACAGATACGCAGTATTTT. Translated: CASSLRGNTDTQYF.

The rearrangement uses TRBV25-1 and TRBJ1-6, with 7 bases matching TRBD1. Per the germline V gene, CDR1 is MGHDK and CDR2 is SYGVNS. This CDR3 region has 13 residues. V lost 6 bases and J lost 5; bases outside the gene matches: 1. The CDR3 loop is CASRDRDNSPLHF. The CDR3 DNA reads TGTGCCAGCAGAGACAGGGATAATTCACCCCTCCACTTT.

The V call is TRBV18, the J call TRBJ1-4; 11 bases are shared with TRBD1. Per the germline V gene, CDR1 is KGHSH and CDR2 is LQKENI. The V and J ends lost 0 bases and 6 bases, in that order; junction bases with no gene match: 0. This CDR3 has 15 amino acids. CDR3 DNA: TGTGCCAGCTCACCACCGGGACAGGGGGATGAAAAACTGTTTTTT. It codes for CASSPPGQGDEKLFF. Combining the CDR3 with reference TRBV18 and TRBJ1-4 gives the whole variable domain NAGVMQNPRHLVRRRGQEARLRCSPMKGHSHVYWYRQLPEEGLKFMVYLQKENIIDESGMPKERFSAEFPKEGPSILRIQQVVRGDSAAYFCASSPPGQGDEKLFFGSGTQLSVL.